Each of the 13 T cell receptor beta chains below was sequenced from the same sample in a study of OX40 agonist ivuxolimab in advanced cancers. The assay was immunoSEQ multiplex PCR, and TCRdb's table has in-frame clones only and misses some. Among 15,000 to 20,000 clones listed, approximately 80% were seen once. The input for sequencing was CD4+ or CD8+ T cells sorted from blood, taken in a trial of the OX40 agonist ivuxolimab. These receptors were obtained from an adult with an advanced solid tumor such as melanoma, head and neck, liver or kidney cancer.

In DNA form, the CDR3 reads TGTGCCAGCAGTATCACTTTATACAATGAGCAGTTCTTC. Translated: CASSITLYNEQFF. This rearrangement joins TRBV27 to TRBJ2-1; D unresolved. V gave up 5 bases and J gave up 4 bases, with 9 bases separating them. This CDR3 contains 13 residues. Germline CDR1 MNHEY, CDR2 SMNVEV (reference sequence).

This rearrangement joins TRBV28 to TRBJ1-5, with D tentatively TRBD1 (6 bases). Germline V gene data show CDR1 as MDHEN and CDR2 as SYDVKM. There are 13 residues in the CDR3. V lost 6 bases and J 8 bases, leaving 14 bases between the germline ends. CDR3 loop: CASSLQGLEPQHF. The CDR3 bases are TGTGCCAGCAGCCTACAGGGTTTGGAGCCCCAGCATTTT.

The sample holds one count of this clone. DNA of the CDR3: TGTGCCAGCAGCCCCGGACCTGGGTCAGCGGATGAGCAGTTCTTC. It encodes CASSPGPGSADEQFF. The rearrangement uses TRBV11-3 and TRBJ2-1, with D maybe TRBD2 (5 bases). The CDR3 totals 15 residues. Trimming took 5 bases from V and 8 from J, leaving 19 bases between them. Germline V gives CDR1 SGHNT, CDR2 YENEEA.

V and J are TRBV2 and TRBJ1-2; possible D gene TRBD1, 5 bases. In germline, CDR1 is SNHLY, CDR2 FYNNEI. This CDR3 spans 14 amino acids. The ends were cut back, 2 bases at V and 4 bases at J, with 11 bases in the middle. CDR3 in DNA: TGTGCCAGCAGTGAAATACAGGTTCCCTATGGCTACACCTTC. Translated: CASSEIQVPYGYTF.

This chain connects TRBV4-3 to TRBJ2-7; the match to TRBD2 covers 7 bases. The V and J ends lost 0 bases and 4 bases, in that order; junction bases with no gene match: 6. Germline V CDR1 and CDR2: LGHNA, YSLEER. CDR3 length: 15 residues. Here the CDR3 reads CASSQEGRDSYEQYF. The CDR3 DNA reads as TGCGCCAGCAGCCAAGAAGGGAGGGATTCATACGAGCAGTACTTC.

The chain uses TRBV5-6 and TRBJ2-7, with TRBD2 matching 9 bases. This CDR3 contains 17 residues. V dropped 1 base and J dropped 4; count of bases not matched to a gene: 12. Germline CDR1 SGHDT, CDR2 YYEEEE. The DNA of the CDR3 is TGTGCCAGCAGCTTGAGGTTAGCGGGAGACTCTAAGTACGAGCAGTACTTC. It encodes CASSLRLAGDSKYEQYF.

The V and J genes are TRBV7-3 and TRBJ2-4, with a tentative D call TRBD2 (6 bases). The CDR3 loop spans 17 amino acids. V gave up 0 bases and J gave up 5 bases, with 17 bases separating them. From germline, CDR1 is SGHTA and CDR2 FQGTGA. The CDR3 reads CASSLTRTNIWENIQYF. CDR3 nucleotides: TGTGCCAGCAGCTTAACCAGGACTAACATATGGGAAAACATTCAGTACTTC.

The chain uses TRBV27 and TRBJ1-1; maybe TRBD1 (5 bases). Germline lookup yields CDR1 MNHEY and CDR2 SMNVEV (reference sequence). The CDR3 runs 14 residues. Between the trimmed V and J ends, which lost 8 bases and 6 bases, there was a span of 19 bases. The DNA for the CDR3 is TGTGCCAGCGTAGGGTACCGCCGGGGGGCTGAAGCTTTCTTT. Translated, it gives CASVGYRRGAEAFF.

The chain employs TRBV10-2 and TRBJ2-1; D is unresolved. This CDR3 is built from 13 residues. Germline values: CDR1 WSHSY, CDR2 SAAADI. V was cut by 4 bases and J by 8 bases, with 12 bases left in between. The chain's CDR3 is CASSVRGRDEQFF. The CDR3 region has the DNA TGCGCCAGCAGTGTTCGCGGTAGGGATGAGCAGTTCTTC.

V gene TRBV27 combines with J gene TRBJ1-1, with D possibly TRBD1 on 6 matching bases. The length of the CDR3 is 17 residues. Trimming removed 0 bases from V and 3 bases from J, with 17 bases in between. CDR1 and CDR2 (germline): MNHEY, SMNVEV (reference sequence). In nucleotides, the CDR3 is TGTGCCAGCAGTTTATCAAAGGGGGATCGGGAGGACACTGAAGCTTTCTTT. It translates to CASSLSKGDREDTEAFF.

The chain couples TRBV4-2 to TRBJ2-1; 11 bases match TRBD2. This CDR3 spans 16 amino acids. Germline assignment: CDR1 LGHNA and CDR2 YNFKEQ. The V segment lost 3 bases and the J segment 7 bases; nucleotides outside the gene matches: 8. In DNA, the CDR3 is TGTGCCAGCAGCCAGTCCCCTAGCGGGGGGTGGAATGAGCAGTTCTTC. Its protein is CASSQSPSGGWNEQFF.

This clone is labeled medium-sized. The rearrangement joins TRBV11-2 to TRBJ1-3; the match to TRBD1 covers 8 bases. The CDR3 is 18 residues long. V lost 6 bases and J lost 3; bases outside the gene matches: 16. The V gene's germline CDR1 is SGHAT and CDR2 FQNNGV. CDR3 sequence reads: CASRPSSGQGGFGNTIYF. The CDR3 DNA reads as TGTGCCAGCAGACCGAGCTCAGGACAGGGAGGATTTGGAAACACCATATATTTT.

The CDR3 protein is CASSLASGSGYEQYF. The DNA for the CDR3 is TGTGCCAGCAGCTTAGCTAGCGGGTCCGGCTACGAGCAGTACTTC. V is TRBV11-3 and J is TRBJ2-7; 8 bases are a match to TRBD2. The CDR3 covers 15 residues. Germline loops: CDR1 SGHNT, CDR2 YENEEA. Trimming at V came to 1 base and at J to 3 bases, leaving 5 bases not matched to a gene. Full variable domain (remainder filled in from reference TRBV11-3 and TRBJ2-7): EAGVVQSPRYKIIEKKQPVAFWCNPISGHNTLYWYLQNLGQGPELLIRYENEEAVDDSQLPKDRFSAERLKGVDSTLKIQPAELGDSAVYLCASSLASGSGYEQYFGPGTRLTVT.